The source of this T cell receptor (beta chain) is a study of CD8 T cells in ankylosing spondylitis (dated by TCRdb to between 2016 and 2019). For context, the study as a whole: To find TCR variants linked to disease, the study profiled T cell receptor beta repertoires in ankylosing spondylitis patients and healthy donors. The full study cohort was made up of approximately 27 ankylosing spondylitis patients and some 100 healthy donors. Peripheral blood was sampled, and synovial fluid was additionally collected from ankylosing spondylitis patients.

Relative to germline, V is missing 0 bases and J is missing 0 bases, with 5 bases of the junction outside any gene match. Inclusive of the bounding cysteine and phenylalanine, the CDR3 is 17 residues long. Only the CDR3 portion is preserved as DNA: 51 bases, with reading frame beginning at the first base. Taken from the germline V gene, the CDR1 and CDR2 loops are SGHRS and YFSETQ. This clonotype was found many times. No cognate antigen has been identified for it. No quality values exist for individual bases; no much larger clone is one base distant. Points the paper makes about the study in general: Significant enrichment of the disease-linked clones was reported in matched synovial fluid samples from ankylosing spondylitis patients. A TCR beta motif of fewer than 10 highly homologous amino acid variants appeared characteristic of blood from ankylosing spondylitis patients. In peripheral blood, the disease-linked clones were found at relatively low frequencies and had a CD8+ phenotype. Some of the motif variants had been reported before in the synovial fluid and blood of reactive arthritis patients, a finding that suggests common disease-initiation mechanisms.

TCRdb shows the sequencer as Illumina HiSeq 2500. TCR beta libraries were prepared by quantitative 5'-RACE with molecular barcodes. The original methods were these. Disease-linked TCR variants were identified with a new computational method built on a probabilistic model of VDJ rearrangement. The public sequencing data were trimmed at Q25 with fastp and processed into clonotypes with MiXCR by TCRdb, which kept only in-frame beta chains. Entries are consolidated by CDR3 protein sequence, retaining the most common genes and DNA. These V and J calls derive from TCRdb rather than the authors' analysis. In this sample the table shows about 130,000 distinct CDR3 sequences, 7% to 8% of which occur a single time. The ten largest clones represent 9.5% to 15% of the sample.

Sequences were obtained from blood, either unsorted or a sorted T cell fraction (not recorded which). The receptor chain draws on TRBV5-1 and TRBJ2-1; TRBD1 agrees with 8 junctional bases. The receptor was isolated from a female donor with ankylosing spondylitis or in good health (not recorded which). The CDR3 region: CASSLVGQGSSYNEQFF. The sequenced DNA is TGCGCCAGCAGCTTGGTCGGACAGGGAAGCTCCTACAATGAGCAGTTCTTC.